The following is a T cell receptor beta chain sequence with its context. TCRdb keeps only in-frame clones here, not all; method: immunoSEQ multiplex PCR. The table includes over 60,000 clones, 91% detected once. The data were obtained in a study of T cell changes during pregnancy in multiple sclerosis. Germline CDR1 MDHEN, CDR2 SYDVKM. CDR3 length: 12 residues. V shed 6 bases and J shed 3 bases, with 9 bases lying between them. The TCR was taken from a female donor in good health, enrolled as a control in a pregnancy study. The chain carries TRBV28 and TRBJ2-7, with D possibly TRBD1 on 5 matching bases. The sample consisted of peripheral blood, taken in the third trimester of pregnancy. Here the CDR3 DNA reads TGTGCCAGCAGCTCAGGGATCTACGAGCAGTACTTC. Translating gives CASSSGIYEQYF.